Following are 20 T cell receptor beta chains from one sample sequenced in a study of beta chain features in type 1 diabetes. The entirety of the isolated RNA underwent reverse transcription, so expressed TCRB transcripts were sequenced. Method: immunoSEQ multiplex PCR; TCRdb's copy keeps in-frame clones and lacks some. This sample carries some 240,000 clones, approximately 11% of them seen once, and the ten largest clones take 1% to 1.5%. Sequenced sample: central memory CD4+ T cells from blood. These receptors were collected from a man aged 18 to 29 in good health.

This clone has at least ten counts. V gene TRBV13 combines with J gene TRBJ2-3, with 10 bases lining up with TRBD2. The CDR3 spans 15 residues. After removal of 4 bases from V and 4 bases from J, the junction contained 5 bases not matched to a gene. CDR1 PRHDT and CDR2 FYEKMQ come from the germline V gene (reference sequence). The CDR3 bases are TGTGCCAGCAGCTATAGCGGGAGGTTTGCAGATACGCAGTATTTT. Translating gives CASSYSGRFADTQYF. The complete variable domain, with remaining parts taken from reference TRBV13 and TRBJ2-3, reads AAGVIQSPRHLIKEKRETATLKCYPIPRHDTVYWYQQGPGQDPQFLISFYEKMQSDKGSIPDRFSAQQFSDYHSELNMSSLELGDSALYFCASSYSGRFADTQYFGPGTRLTVL.

The chain links TRBV4-3 to TRBJ2-5; 16 positions match TRBD2. CDR3 length: 16 amino acids. The germline gives CDR1 LGHNA, CDR2 YSLEER. Germline trimming cut 3 bases from V and 5 bases from J; bases unmatched to any gene: 3. Here the CDR3 reads CASSQGTSGRGETQYF. CDR3 DNA: TGCGCCAGCAGCCAGGGGACTAGCGGGAGGGGTGAGACCCAGTACTTC.

This clone came up a few times. V is TRBV11-2 and J is TRBJ1-2; D unclear. The CDR3 is 14 residues long. In germline, CDR1 is SGHAT, CDR2 FQNNGV. The V end was cut by 5 bases, the J end by 1 base, with 11 bases between. The CDR3 bases are TGTGCCAGCAGCAGCGCGCGGGGTAACTATGGCTACACCTTC. The encoded protein is CASSSARGNYGYTF.

This clone was counted between two and nine times. J is TRBJ1-3 and V is TRBV10-3; a weak D match, TRBD1 (5 bases). This CDR3 is built from 12 residues. CDR1 is ENHRY, CDR2 SYGVKD, per germline. The CDR3 nucleotides read TGTGCTGGAGGGGACTCTGGAAACACCATATATTTT. Translated, it gives CAGGDSGNTIYF.

A word on this clone: A much larger clone differs from this one at a single base, so this may be a read error. The gene calls are TRBV30 and TRBJ1-2, with a weak D call TRBD1 (6 bases). Trimming pared 3 bases from V and 9 bases from J, leaving 11 bases between. Looked up from germline, CDR1 is GTSNPN and CDR2 is SVGIG (reference sequence). This CDR3 region has 11 residues. The chain's CDR3 is CAWRQGPRYTF. CDR3 nucleotide sequence: TGTGCCTGGAGGCAGGGGCCCCGCTACACCTTC.

The table lists this clone with a few counts. The V call is TRBV25-1, the J call TRBJ2-3, with 11 bases matching TRBD2. The CDR3 covers 17 residues. V lost 6 bases, J lost 0 bases, and 8 bases stayed unmatched. In germline, CDR1 is MGHDK, CDR2 SYGVNS. The CDR3 region has the DNA TGTGCCAGCAGAGGGACTAGCGGACCTATGAGCACAGATACGCAGTATTTT. Protein sequence: CASRGTSGPMSTDTQYF.

This clone was seen more than once but under ten times. V gene TRBV30 combines with J gene TRBJ2-4; the D is unclear. The CDR3 has 13 residues. Germline CDR1 and CDR2: GTSNPN and SVGIG (reference sequence). The ends were cut back, 2 bases at V and 9 bases at J, with 14 bases in the middle. CDR3 protein: CAWSITPWGIQYF. CDR3 nucleotides: TGTGCCTGGAGTATTACTCCCTGGGGCATTCAGTACTTC.

This clone came up a few times. This chain uses TRBV28 with TRBJ2-1, with 8 nucleotides matching TRBD1. The CDR3 sequence is 15 residues long. CDR1 and CDR2 from the germline V gene are MDHEN and SYDVKM. The V gene end was trimmed by 4 bases and the J gene end by 6 bases; junction bases not matched to a gene: 8. The CDR3 loop reads CASSSTGTGSNEQFF. DNA of the CDR3: TGTGCCAGCAGTTCAACCGGGACAGGTAGCAATGAGCAGTTCTTC.

The V gene is TRBV6-5, the J gene TRBJ2-7; unclear D gene. V lost 0 bases, J lost 7 bases, and 10 bases lay in between. The CDR3 is 13 amino acids. In germline, CDR1 is MNHEY, CDR2 SVGAGI. The CDR3 loop is CASSYSRVVEQYF. CDR3 coding DNA: TGTGCCAGCAGTTACTCGAGAGTGGTTGAGCAGTACTTC.

V and J are TRBV28 and TRBJ2-7, with 9 bases that match TRBD1. This CDR3 spans 15 amino acids. Germline assignment: CDR1 MDHEN and CDR2 SYDVKM. The junction had 11 bases not matched to a gene; V was cut back by 4 bases and J by 7 bases. The CDR3 bases are TGTGCCAGCAGTTCACAGGGGGCGATTCTAGGGGAGCAGTACTTC. This sequence encodes CASSSQGAILGEQYF.

V gene TRBV23-1 combines with J gene TRBJ2-7; D unresolved. TRBV23-1 is assigned to the ORF class and has an uncertain function. The CDR3 is 14 amino acids. V was shortened by 1 base and J by 5 bases, with 12 bases between the two germline ends. The CDR3 loop is CASSQCGSYHEQYF. In nucleotides, the CDR3 is TGCGCCAGCAGTCAATGCGGCAGTTACCACGAGCAGTACTTC.

This clone has a handful of counts. V and J are TRBV5-6 and TRBJ2-3; D may be TRBD2 (6 bases). V shed 4 bases and J shed 2 bases, with 17 bases lying between them. This CDR3 contains 16 residues. In germline, CDR1 is SGHDT, CDR2 YYEEEE. CDR3: CASSDARLDTTDTQYF. The CDR3 nucleotides are TGTGCCAGCAGCGACGCCAGACTAGACACCACAGATACGCAGTATTTT.

This clone was picked up many times. The chain has TRBV29-1 and TRBJ2-5, with 11 bases aligning to TRBD2. V lost 6 bases, J lost 4 bases, and 10 bases stayed unmatched. Germline V CDR1 and CDR2: SQVTM, ANQGSEA. This CDR3 is 15 amino acids long. In DNA, the CDR3 is TGCAGCGTCGTCTTAGCGGGAGGGAAGAGAGAGACCCAGTACTTC. This translates into CSVVLAGGKRETQYF.

J is TRBJ2-3 and V is TRBV15; 15 bases align to TRBD2. CDR1 and CDR2 (germline): LNHNV, YYDKDF (reference sequence). The junction had 8 bases not matched to a gene; V was cut back by 5 bases and J by 2 bases. This CDR3 spans 18 amino acids. CDR3 residues: CATSRGTSGRRNTDTQYF. For the CDR3, the DNA is TGTGCCACCAGCCGGGGGACTAGCGGGAGGCGTAACACAGATACGCAGTATTTT.

This clone was observed a few times. The rearrangement joins TRBV28 to TRBJ1-2; no clear D. The CDR3 has 13 residues. CDR1 MDHEN and CDR2 SYDVKM come from the germline V gene. The germline V and J ends were trimmed by 6 bases and 4 bases, with 12 bases remaining between them. The CDR3 loop is CASSSPGPYGYTF. In DNA form, the CDR3 reads TGTGCCAGCAGCTCCCCTGGTCCCTATGGCTACACCTTC.

This clone showed up just a few times. This chain joins TRBV4-3 and TRBJ2-3; D may match TRBD1 or TRBD2 (5 bases each). The CDR3 has 16 residues. In germline, CDR1 is LGHNA, CDR2 YSLEER. V was pared by 0 bases and J by 3 bases, with 13 bases between. The CDR3 DNA follows: TGCGCCAGCAGCCAAGAATTCGGGACGACGACAGATACGCAGTATTTT. As protein: CASSQEFGTTTDTQYF.

This clone was counted only a few times. The chain carries TRBV29-1 and TRBJ2-7; D is perhaps TRBD1 (5 bases). V lost 4 bases, J lost 0 bases, and 7 bases lay in between. Germline V lookup: CDR1 SQVTM, CDR2 ANQGSEA. The CDR3 contains 12 residues. The CDR3 nucleotides are TGCAGCGTTGGACAGAGCTCCTACGAGCAGTACTTC. This encodes CSVGQSSYEQYF.

The chain recombines TRBV9 with TRBJ2-5; D remains unclear. The CDR3 extends over 11 amino acids. With 0 bases removed from V and 3 bases from J, the gap between germline ends came to 0 bases. The V gene's germline CDR1 is SGDLS and CDR2 YYNGEE. The DNA of the CDR3 is TGTGCCAGCAGCGTAGAAGAGACCCAGTACTTC. Encoded protein: CASSVEETQYF.

The V and J genes are TRBV5-4 and TRBJ2-7; TRBD1 matches 8 bases. Trimming took 2 bases from V and 0 from J; bases not matched to a gene: 4. This CDR3 spans 15 amino acids. Germline V lookup: CDR1 SGHNT, CDR2 YYREEE (reference sequence). The CDR3 DNA follows: TGTGCCAGCAGCTTAGGACAGGGCTCCTCCTACGAGCAGTACTTC. Translating it yields CASSLGQGSSYEQYF.

The gene calls are TRBV15 and TRBJ2-1, with 8 bases fitting TRBD1. With 8 bases clipped from V and 4 bases from J, the junction kept 7 bases outside the gene matches. There are 14 residues in the CDR3. Germline loops: CDR1 LNHNV, CDR2 YYDKDF (reference sequence). The CDR3, as DNA: TGTGCCACCGCAGGGGGCGCGATGTACAATGAGCAGTTCTTC. This translates into CATAGGAMYNEQFF.